This T cell receptor (beta chain) was observed in a study of cytomegalovirus exposure and HLA in healthy donors. Study information: Some 85 million unique TCRs, all from HLA-typed donors, were included in an early release of the data.

Details on this clone: Its matching antigen is unknown.

Use of 60 Vbeta and 13 Jbeta primers characterized the PCR. The protocol was immunoSEQ multiplex PCR, while the TCRdb copy is restricted to in-frame clones and leaves out a portion. The table shows 150,000 to 200,000 clones, with approximately 80% occurring only once. Regarding the study as a whole: Three CMV-associated chains were confirmed in vitro to be specific for CMV antigens. Later on, analysis showed that most CMV-associated TCR beta chains appeared to be HLA-restricted.

V shed 7 bases and J 5 bases; nucleotides not matched to a gene: 14. This CDR3 has 16 residues. Germline V lookup: CDR1 MNHEY, CDR2 SMNVEV (reference sequence). The V gene is TRBV27, the J gene TRBJ1-1; 9 bases are a match to TRBD1. The specimen was PBMCs. The receptor comes from a man aged 18 to 29 in good health and CMV-seropositive. The chain's CDR3 is CASTPVGTGKVTEAFF. CDR3 in DNA: TGTGCCAGCACCCCTGTTGGGACAGGGAAGGTAACTGAAGCTTTCTTT.